The clone carrying this T cell receptor beta chain turned up a few times. The source of the sample is a study of blood T cell repertoires in COVID-19. The overall study: COVID-19 samples from acute and convalescent phases originated in the United States, Italy and Spain. Sample material is recorded as cDNA or gDNA derived from T cells, B-cell-depleted T cells, or PBMCs.

V trimming: 4 bases; J trimming: 4 bases; junction bases outside the gene matches: 6. The CDR3 is 15 residues long. From germline, CDR1 is SGHDT and CDR2 YYEEEE. Clones were read by immunoSEQ multiplex PCR, and TCRdb kept only the in-frame ones, dropping some. The sample shows over 55,000 clones, about 75% of them seen only once. The chain combines TRBV5-6 with TRBJ1-5, with 9 bases matching TRBD1. The receptor was derived from a human donor in a cohort sampled during active COVID-19. Sequencing was carried out using peripheral blood. The CDR3 here is CASSLGQGPNQPQHF. CDR3 sequence (DNA): TGTGCCAGCAGCCTCGGACAGGGGCCTAATCAGCCCCAGCATTTT. The whole variable domain, filled in from reference TRBV5-6 and TRBJ1-5, reads DAGVTQSPTHLIKTRGQQVTLRCSPKSGHDTVSWYQQALGQGPQFIFQYYEEEERQRGNFPDRFSGHQFPNYSSELNVNALLLGDSALYLCASSLGQGPNQPQHFGDGTRLSIL.